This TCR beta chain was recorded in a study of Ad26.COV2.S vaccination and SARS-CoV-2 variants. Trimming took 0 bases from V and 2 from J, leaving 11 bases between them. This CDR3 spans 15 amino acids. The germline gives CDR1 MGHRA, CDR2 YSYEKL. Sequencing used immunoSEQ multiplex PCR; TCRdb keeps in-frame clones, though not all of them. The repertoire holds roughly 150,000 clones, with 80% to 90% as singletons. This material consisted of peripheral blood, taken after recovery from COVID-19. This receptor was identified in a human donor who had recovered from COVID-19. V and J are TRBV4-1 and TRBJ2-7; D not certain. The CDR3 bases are TGCGCCAGCAGCCAAGATAGGTCTCCTCCCTACGAGCAGTACTTC. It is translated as CASSQDRSPPYEQYF.